Following are 17 T cell receptor beta chains from one sample sequenced in a study of T cells in Graves' hyperthyroidism and ophthalmopathy. RNA transcripts were the template for amplifying TCR beta CDR3 regions. A first-round RT-PCR of the TCR CDR3 used the HTBI primer set. TCRdb reanalysed the multiplex PCR reads using MiXCR and keeps one entry per CDR3 protein. The sample lists approximately 510,000 distinct CDR3 sequences, roughly 20% occurring once. Sequenced: blood. Receptor source: a man aged 18 to 35 with Graves' hyperthyroidism.

This clonotype was recorded at least ten times. This chain uses TRBV5-8 with TRBJ2-5; 11 bases are shared with TRBD1. CDR1 and CDR2 (germline): SGHTS, YDEGEE. This CDR3 comprises 16 residues. The ends lost 4 bases at V and 0 bases at J; junction bases unmatched: 5. The CDR3 sequence: CASSRTGGTYQETQYF. CDR3 nucleotides: TGTGCCAGCAGCCGGACAGGGGGCACGTACCAAGAGACCCAGTACTTC.

Ten or more counts support this clonotype. This chain uses TRBV30 with TRBJ2-7; the D gene could be TRBD1 or TRBD2 (6 bases each). Trimming removed 0 bases from V and 3 bases from J, with 12 bases in between. CDR1 and CDR2 (germline): GTSNPN, SVGIG (reference sequence). This CDR3 has 14 residues. CDR3 sequence (DNA): TGTGCCTGGAGTGTCGGAGGGGGAAGCTACGAGCAGTACTTC. Translating gives CAWSVGGGSYEQYF.

The gene calls are TRBV3-1 and TRBJ2-5, with a weak D call TRBD2 (6 bases). Germline-derived CDR1 and CDR2 are LGHDT and YNNKEL (reference sequence). CDR3 length: 14 amino acids. V was cut by 4 bases and J by 3 bases, with 12 bases left in between. CDR3 coding DNA: TGTGCCAGCAGCCCCCCTAGCGACAAAGAGACCCAGTACTTC. Translation: CASSPPSDKETQYF.

The chain recombines TRBV2 with TRBJ2-4; TRBD2 is a possible D gene (7 bases). CDR1 is SNHLY, CDR2 FYNNEI, per germline. The CDR3 totals 18 residues. V was cut by 8 bases and J by 0 bases, with 23 bases left in between. The CDR3: CASDGGRRWGLAKNIQYF. CDR3 DNA: TGTGCCAGCGACGGGGGGCGTAGGTGGGGGTTAGCCAAAAACATTCAGTACTTC.

This clonotype was observed a handful of times. This chain connects TRBV19 to TRBJ2-5; 7 nucleotides match TRBD1. V lost 5 bases to trimming and J lost 0 bases; unmatched junction nucleotides: 9. There are 16 residues in the CDR3. CDR1 and CDR2 from the germline V gene are LNHDA and SQIVND (reference sequence). CDR3 protein: CASSHSRGSYQETQYF. The CDR3 DNA sequence: TGTGCCAGTAGTCATTCCAGGGGGTCGTACCAAGAGACCCAGTACTTC.

Many counts were recorded for this clonotype. The V gene is TRBV28, the J gene TRBJ2-7, with 8 bases that match TRBD1. The J segment lost 7 bases and the V segment lost 1 base, leaving 3 bases of the junction unmatched. Germline CDR1 is MDHEN and CDR2 is SYDVKM. The CDR3 has 13 amino acids. For the CDR3, the DNA is TGTGCCAGCAGTTTATACAGGGGGGATGAGCAGTACTTC. Its protein product is CASSLYRGDEQYF.

The table lists this clonotype with a few counts. The chain joins TRBV11-2 to TRBJ2-7; 10 bases match TRBD2. Germline assignment: CDR1 SGHAT and CDR2 FQNNGV. Germline trimming cut 0 bases from V and 4 bases from J; bases unmatched to any gene: 6. The CDR3 extends over 16 amino acids. The DNA of the CDR3 is TGTGCCAGCAGCTTAGAGGGTAGCGGGGGGTATTACGAGCAGTACTTC. Its protein product is CASSLEGSGGYYEQYF.

The chain uses TRBV3-1 and TRBJ1-1; D unresolved. This CDR3 has 13 residues. Germline V gene sequence: CDR1 LGHDT, CDR2 YNNKEL (reference sequence). V lost 4 bases, J lost 1 base, and 7 bases lay in between. The CDR3: CASSRKGNTEAFF. The CDR3 DNA sequence: TGTGCCAGCAGCCGCAAAGGGAACACTGAAGCTTTCTTT.

The sample holds many counts of this clonotype. The DNA for the CDR3 is TGTGCCAGTAGTATATCGCGGGGCAGCTATGGCTACACCTTC. This sequence encodes CASSISRGSYGYTF. The chain recombines TRBV19 with TRBJ1-2, with D possibly TRBD1 on 5 matching bases. The V gene's germline CDR1 is LNHDA and CDR2 SQIVND (reference sequence). V lost 2 bases, J lost 4 bases, and 11 bases lay in between. The CDR3 sequence is 14 residues long.

This chain links TRBV30 with TRBJ2-7; 8 bases align to TRBD1. Germline CDR1 reads GTSNPN; CDR2 reads SVGIG (reference sequence). This CDR3 is built from 18 residues. V trimming: 3 bases; J trimming: 6 bases; junction bases outside the gene matches: 22. CDR3 sequence reads: CAWRSLRRDRGFGCEQYF. CDR3 coding DNA: TGTGCCTGGAGGTCCCTACGCCGAGACAGGGGATTTGGTTGCGAGCAGTACTTC.

A remark on this clonotype: A much more abundant neighbour one base away suggests this may be a read error. The genes are TRBV2 and TRBJ1-5; D is uncertain. The CDR3 length is 15 residues. From germline, CDR1 is SNHLY and CDR2 FYNNEI. CDR3 residues: CAGSEGWPILEPQHF. The DNA of the CDR3 is TGTGCCGGCAGTGAAGGTTGGCCCATTTTGGAGCCCCAGCATTTT.

The V and J genes are TRBV28 and TRBJ1-2; D is unresolved. The CDR3 runs to 16 residues. Germline V gene data show CDR1 as MDHEN and CDR2 as SYDVKM. V was pared by 1 base and J by 7 bases, with 19 bases between. The CDR3 loop is CASSLFGSQRSGGYTF. The CDR3 bases are TGTGCCAGCAGTTTATTTGGGTCCCAAAGGTCCGGTGGCTACACCTTC.

The V call is TRBV7-9, the J call TRBJ2-7; D not certain. V lost 1 base, J lost 6 bases, and 10 bases lay in between. CDR1 and CDR2 (germline): SEHNR, FQNEAQ (reference sequence). The CDR3 sequence is 13 residues long. In nucleotides, the CDR3 is TGTGCCAGCAGCTTAGGAGATACTCTCGAGCAGTACTTC. This codes for CASSLGDTLEQYF.

In its sample, this clonotype was seen many times. The J gene is TRBJ1-2, the V gene TRBV15; TRBD1 is a possible D gene (5 bases). Trimming left V 6 bases short and J 4 bases short, with 27 bases between. Germline V lookup: CDR1 LNHNV, CDR2 YYDKDF (reference sequence). This CDR3 contains 18 residues. For the CDR3, the DNA is TGTGCCACCAGATCGGCCCCGGGACGTGCCCCCGGGTTCTATGGCTACACCTTC. Protein sequence: CATRSAPGRAPGFYGYTF.

This sequence joins TRBV6-2 or TRBV6-3 and TRBJ2-7; maybe TRBD2 (6 bases). This CDR3 has 21 amino acids. Germline V gene sequence: CDR1 MNHEY, CDR2 SVGEGT. Trimming cost V 2 bases and J 3 bases, with 32 bases left between them. The CDR3 DNA is TGTGCCAGCAGTTACCCGGTGCGGAGGGAAGGCCCCCCCCTGCATGGCTACGAGCAGTACTTC. Amino acid sequence: CASSYPVRREGPPLHGYEQYF.

This clonotype was observed at least ten times. The gene calls are TRBV28 and TRBJ2-7; TRBD1 aligns across 9 bases. Germline V lookup: CDR1 MDHEN, CDR2 SYDVKM. V shed 6 bases and J 5 bases; nucleotides not matched to a gene: 11. The CDR3 totals 15 residues. The chain's CDR3 is CASSSRDRAPDEQYF. In DNA, the CDR3 is TGTGCCAGCAGCAGTCGGGACAGGGCCCCCGACGAGCAGTACTTC.

This chain joins TRBV12-3 or TRBV12-4 and TRBJ1-1; TRBD1 aligns across 8 bases. V gave up 5 bases and J gave up 7 bases; unmatched junction bases: 9. The CDR3 runs to 14 residues. CDR3 residues: CASSETGGPFEAFF. The CDR3 DNA sequence: TGTGCCAGCAGTGAAACAGGGGGGCCCTTTGAAGCTTTCTTT.